This T cell receptor beta chain was profiled in a study of early T cells in non-severe SARS-CoV-2 infection. Study summary: RNA in bulk from unsorted whole blood was sequenced, and chains were unpaired. Study outcomes and limitations: The matching step, a VDJdb search, favored anti-spike CD8 responses and missed private and CD4 specificities.

There are 14 residues in the CDR3. Deletions cut 5 bases from V and 5 bases from J, with 10 bases between. Researchers tagged individual cDNA molecules with unique molecular identifiers. TCRdb itself ran the 5' RACE reads through MiXCR, one entry per CDR3 protein. The sample shows 95,000 to 120,000 distinct CDR3 sequences, about an eighth of them seen only once. This clonotype was counted many times. Its target is unknown. V gene TRBV12-3 or TRBV12-4 combines with J gene TRBJ1-6, with D possibly TRBD1 on 5 matching bases. The sequencing sample was made of whole blood. This receptor was taken from an adult who was a healthcare worker with PCR-confirmed SARS-CoV-2 infection or an uninfected control (not recorded which). The CDR3 reads CASSTGTNNSPLHF. Here the CDR3 DNA reads TGTGCCAGCAGTACCGGGACCAATAATTCACCCCTCCACTTT.